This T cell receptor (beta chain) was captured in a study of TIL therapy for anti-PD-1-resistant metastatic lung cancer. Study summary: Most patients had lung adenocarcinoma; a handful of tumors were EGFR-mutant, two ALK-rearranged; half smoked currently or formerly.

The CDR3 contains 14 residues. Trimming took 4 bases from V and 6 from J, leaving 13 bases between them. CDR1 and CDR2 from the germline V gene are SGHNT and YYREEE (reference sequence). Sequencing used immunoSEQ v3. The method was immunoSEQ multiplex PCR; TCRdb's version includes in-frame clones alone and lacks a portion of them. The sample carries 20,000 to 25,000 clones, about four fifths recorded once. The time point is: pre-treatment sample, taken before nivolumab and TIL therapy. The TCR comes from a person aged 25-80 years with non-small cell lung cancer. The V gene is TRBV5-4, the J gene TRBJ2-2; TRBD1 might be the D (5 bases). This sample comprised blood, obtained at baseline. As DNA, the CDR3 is TGTGCCAGCAGCCCCCAGGGCGGATCCGGGGAGCTGTTTTTT. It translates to CASSPQGGSGELFF.